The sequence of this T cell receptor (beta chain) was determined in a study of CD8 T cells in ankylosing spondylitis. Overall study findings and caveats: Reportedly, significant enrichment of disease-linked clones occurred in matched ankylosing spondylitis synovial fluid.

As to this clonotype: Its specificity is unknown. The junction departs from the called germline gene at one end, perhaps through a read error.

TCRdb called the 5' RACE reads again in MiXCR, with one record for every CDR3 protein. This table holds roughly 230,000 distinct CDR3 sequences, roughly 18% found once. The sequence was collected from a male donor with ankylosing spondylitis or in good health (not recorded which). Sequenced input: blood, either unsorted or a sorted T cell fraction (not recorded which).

In DNA, the CDR3 is TGTGCCAGCAGTCTCCGGGACAGGGCCAACCAAGAGACCCAGCACTTC. Translating gives CASSLRDRANQETQHF. The chain combines TRBV12-3 or TRBV12-4 with TRBJ2-5, with 9 bases matching TRBD1. This CDR3 spans 16 amino acids.